The clone carrying this T cell receptor beta chain was counted only a few times. Its antigen is as yet unknown. Via the markers CD45RO/CCR7/CD25/CD127/CD95/CD27, stem cell-like memory, regulatory, central memory and naive CD4+ cells were sorted. Purity above 95% was achieved in all sorted populations. The entirety of the isolated RNA underwent reverse transcription, so expressed TCRB transcripts were sequenced. Assay used: immunoSEQ multiplex PCR; TCRdb lists only in-frame clones, some missing. The sample yields 680,000 or so clones, 10% to 15% seen once. The source of the sample is a study of beta chain features in type 1 diabetes. Study details: All samples combined gave 90 million to 130 million sorted cells for examination. Findings and limits, study-wide: Within each of all four CD4+ subsets, Type 1 diabetes patients had TCRB CDR3s that were moderately but significantly shorter.

From germline, CDR1 is MNHEY and CDR2 SMNVEV (reference sequence). Trimming took 3 bases from V and 6 from J; bases not matched to a gene: 1. CDR3 length equals 13 residues. Sequencing input: naive CD4+ T cells from blood. The TCR comes from a man aged 18 to 29 with type 1 diabetes. V usage is TRBV27 and J usage is TRBJ1-5; TRBD1 matches 8 bases. The CDR3 reads CASSLTGAQPQHF. The CDR3 DNA is TGTGCCAGCAGTTTGACAGGGGCTCAGCCCCAGCATTTT.